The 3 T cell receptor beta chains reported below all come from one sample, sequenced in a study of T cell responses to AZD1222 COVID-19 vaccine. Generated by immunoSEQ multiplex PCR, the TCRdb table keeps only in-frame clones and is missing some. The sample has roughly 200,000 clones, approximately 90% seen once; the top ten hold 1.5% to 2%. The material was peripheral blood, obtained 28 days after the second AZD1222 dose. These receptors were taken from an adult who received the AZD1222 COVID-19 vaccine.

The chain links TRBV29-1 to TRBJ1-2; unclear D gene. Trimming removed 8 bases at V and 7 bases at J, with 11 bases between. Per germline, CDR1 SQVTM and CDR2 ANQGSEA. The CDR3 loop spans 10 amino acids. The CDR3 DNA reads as TGCAGCATTTATCCGGGTGGCTACACCTTC. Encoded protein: CSIYPGGYTF.

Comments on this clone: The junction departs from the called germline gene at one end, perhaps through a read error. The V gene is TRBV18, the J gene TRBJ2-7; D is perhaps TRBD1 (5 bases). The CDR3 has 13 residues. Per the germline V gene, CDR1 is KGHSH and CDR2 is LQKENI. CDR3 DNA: TGTGCCAGCTCCCCACAGGTAGACTACGAGCAGTACTTC. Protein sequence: CASSPQVDYEQYF.

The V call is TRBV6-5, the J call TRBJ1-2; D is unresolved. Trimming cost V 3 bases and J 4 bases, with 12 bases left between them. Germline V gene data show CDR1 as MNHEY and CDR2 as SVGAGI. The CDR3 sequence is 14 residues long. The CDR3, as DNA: TGTGCCAGCAGTTATCGGGCCCCAAGCTATGGCTACACCTTC. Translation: CASSYRAPSYGYTF.